This TCR beta chain was sequenced for a study of CD8 T cells in Susac syndrome. Reverse transcription of roughly 0.45 to 1 ug RNA was carried out with random hexamers. Amplification of the TCR beta CDR3 was carried out by immunoSEQ multiplex PCR, which spanned a total of 54 Vbeta and 13 Jbeta segments. From the immunoSEQ multiplex PCR reads, TCRdb called clonotypes with MiXCR, one entry per CDR3 protein. In the table there are about 160,000 distinct CDR3 sequences, approximately 93% of which are singletons. The germline V gene encodes CDR1 SGHTA and CDR2 FQGNSA. This CDR3 has 12 amino acids. V was clipped by 4 bases and J by 6 bases, with 9 bases between them. While CD8+ and CD4+ T cells were isolated negatively, TEMRA cells were enriched by FACS.

This receptor was taken from a human donor with multiple sclerosis. Sequenced sample: CD4+ T cells from PBMCs. The rearrangement uses TRBV7-2 and TRBJ1-2; D gene uncertain. CDR3 protein: CASSSAWDGYTF. CDR3 coding DNA: TGTGCCAGCAGCTCCGCGTGGGATGGCTACACCTTC.